This T cell receptor (beta chain) was sequenced during a study of control samples from healthy donors and cancer patients. This CDR3 spans 12 amino acids. V was cut by 4 bases and J by 5 bases, with 8 bases left in between. The germline V gene encodes CDR1 MDHEN and CDR2 SYDVKM. The table came from immunoSEQ multiplex PCR; TCRdb's copy has only in-frame clones and leaves some out. The sample consists of over 150,000 clones, 95% to 96% of them appearing once. The sequencing input was blood. This chain uses TRBV28 with TRBJ1-2; tentative D call: TRBD1 (6 bases). The sequence came from a young woman in good health. The CDR3, as DNA: TGTGCCAGCAGTTACCAGGGGTATGGCTACACCTTC. Translating it yields CASSYQGYGYTF.